This T cell receptor beta chain was retrieved from a study of blood T cell repertoires in COVID-19. About the research overall: Samples came from the United States, Italy and Spain, spanning acute and convalescent COVID-19. Sample material is recorded as cDNA or gDNA derived from T cells, B-cell-depleted T cells, or PBMCs.

CDR3 length: 16 residues. Trimming took 6 bases from V and 5 from J, leaving 17 bases between them. Germline lookup yields CDR1 MNHEY and CDR2 SMNVEV (reference sequence). The protocol was immunoSEQ multiplex PCR, while the TCRdb copy is restricted to in-frame clones and leaves out a portion. Of some 30,000 clones listed, 65% to 90% are singletons. What was sequenced was peripheral blood. The V and J genes are TRBV27 and TRBJ1-6; D unclear. This receptor was taken from a human donor in a cohort sampled during active COVID-19. The CDR3 coding sequence is TGTGCCAGCAGCCCGTTCGGGGTGATCCATAATTCACCCCTCCACTTT. Translation: CASSPFGVIHNSPLHF.